A selection of T cell receptor beta chains follows, all from one sample in a study of T cells after yellow fever vaccination. Using its own MiXCR run on the 5' RACE reads, TCRdb lists one record per CDR3 protein. The table shows 340,000 or so distinct CDR3 sequences, with 12% occurring only once. The specimen was CD4+ T cells sorted from PBMCs, collected 15 days after the yellow fever booster vaccination. The origin of the receptors is a man between 18 and 35 years old who received the YFV17D yellow fever vaccine. Both conserved end residues are part of each CDR3.

V gene	J gene	CDR3 protein
TRBV3-1	TRBJ1-5	CASSQEPGAQPQHF
TRBV6-5	TRBJ1-5	CASSHRGLRQPQHF
TRBV10-1	TRBJ2-3	CASSDARDWHSTDTQYF
TRBV5-4	TRBJ2-3	CASSLDRYPDTQYF
TRBV6-5	TRBJ1-6	CASSYSNGQAMYSPLHF
TRBV12-3/TRBV12-4	TRBJ2-5	CASSFNLQETQYF
TRBV11-2	TRBJ2-2	CASSSPQRGASNTGELFF
TRBV11-2	TRBJ1-1	CASSHRRTEAFF
TRBV5-1	TRBJ2-1	CASSLTGDPNNEQFF
TRBV3-1	TRBJ2-5	CASSQGGSGGETQYF
TRBV15	TRBJ1-5	CATSRDLRQGGPQHF
TRBV5-1	TRBJ2-5	CASSLVGTTYQETQYF
TRBV7-2	TRBJ2-4	CASSPRTSGGLQYF
TRBV18	TRBJ2-7	CASSPDLYEQYF
TRBV20-1	TRBJ1-2	CRRTGIRDQGDGYTF
TRBV5-6	TRBJ2-2	CASSWALDTGELFF
TRBV7-2	TRBJ2-7	CASSPLGEYEQYF
TRBV5-4	TRBJ2-7	CASSSTGSYEQYF
TRBV18	TRBJ2-3	CASSRDRDRGTDTQYF
TRBV2	TRBJ2-5	CASKRTQRGETQYF
TRBV12-3/TRBV12-4	TRBJ1-2	CASSYSRGLNDGYTF
TRBV7-2	TRBJ2-3	CASWGAGEWAQYF
TRBV3-1	TRBJ2-3	CASSQDQGGATDTQYF
TRBV6-2/TRBV6-3	TRBJ2-4	CAVSSGTKNIQYF
TRBV3-1	TRBJ2-1	CASSQDSRGGATEQFF
TRBV7-2	TRBJ2-4	CASSLAGGRGSIQYF
TRBV12-3/TRBV12-4	TRBJ1-6	CASRIQGGSNSPLHF
TRBV6-5	TRBJ2-1	CASRSPGEGGEQFF
TRBV19	TRBJ2-6	CASSSPGQGRGNVLTF
TRBV7-9	TRBJ1-4	CASSPRAQANEKLFF
TRBV16	TRBJ1-1	CASSLGQGVARTEAFF
TRBV4-1	TRBJ1-5	CASSSRPWDQHKNLDQPQHF
TRBV3-1	TRBJ2-2	CASSKGMGVTGELFF
TRBV5-1	TRBJ2-6	CASREGFGANVLTF
TRBV7-9	TRBJ1-4	CASSYVGEKLFF
TRBV7-8	TRBJ2-1	CASSLMLIEGQFF
TRBV24-1	TRBJ2-1	CATSDPGIGGEQFF
TRBV5-1	TRBJ2-3	CASSLGGGASDTQYF
TRBV28	TRBJ2-2	CATRAGINTGELFF
TRBV7-2	TRBJ2-7	CASSQDRENIYEQYF
TRBV7-2	TRBJ1-3	CASSLRWSSGNTIYF
TRBV7-6	TRBJ2-4	CASSLGSMDIQYF
TRBV7-8	TRBJ2-1	CASSSRPSMGNEQFF
TRBV5-4	TRBJ2-5	CASRATSGGVETQYF
TRBV24-1	TRBJ1-5	CATSGAEGQSNQPQHF
TRBV5-1	TRBJ2-3	CASSAGPTGTDTQYF
TRBV5-1	TRBJ2-5	CASSLEETQYF
TRBV28	TRBJ2-5	CASSSLSSGKETQYF
TRBV9	TRBJ1-1	CASSVVSWGTEAFF
TRBV27	TRBJ2-6	CASSLGWGRSGANVLTF
TRBV7-3	TRBJ2-1	CASSLRSGTNYNEQFF
TRBV4-1	TRBJ1-2	CASSLPRGRNYGYTF
TRBV2	TRBJ1-5	CASEGGRDQPQHF
TRBV28	TRBJ2-5	CASSFPGQGGETQYF
TRBV20-1	TRBJ1-5	CSAPNRGGQPQHF